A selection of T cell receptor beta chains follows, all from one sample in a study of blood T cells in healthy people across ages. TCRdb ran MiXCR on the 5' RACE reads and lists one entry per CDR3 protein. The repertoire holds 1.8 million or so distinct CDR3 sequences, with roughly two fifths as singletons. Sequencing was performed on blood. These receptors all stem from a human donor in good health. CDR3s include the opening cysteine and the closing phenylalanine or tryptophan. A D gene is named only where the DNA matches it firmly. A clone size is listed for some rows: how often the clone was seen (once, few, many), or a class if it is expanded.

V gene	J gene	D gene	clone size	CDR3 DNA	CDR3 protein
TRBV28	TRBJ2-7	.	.	TGTGCCAGCAGTTTCTATCCCTTTGGGGGTGGCTCCTACGAGCAGTACTTC	CASSFYPFGGGSYEQYF
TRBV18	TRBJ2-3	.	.	TGTGCCAGCTCGACCATAGCGGAATCGAGCACAGATACGCAGTATTTT	CASSTIAESSTDTQYF
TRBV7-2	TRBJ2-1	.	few	TGTGCCAGCAGCCCCTTATTTTGGCAGGGGGAGCAGTTCTTC	CASSPLFWQGEQFF
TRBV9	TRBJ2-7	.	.	TGTGCCAGCAGCGTGACTACGGGTTCTCCCTCCTACGAGCAGTACTTC	CASSVTTGSPSYEQYF
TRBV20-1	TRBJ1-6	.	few	TGCAGTGCTTCGGGACGGTCGAGCTCCTATAATTCACCCCTCCACTTT	CSASGRSSSYNSPLHF
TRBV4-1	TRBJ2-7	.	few	TGCGCCAGCAGCCAAGCCCCCGGGACTGACATCTACGAGCAGTACTTC	CASSQAPGTDIYEQYF
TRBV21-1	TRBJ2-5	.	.	TGTGCCAGCAGCAAAGCGCCCGGACTATCCCAGGAGACCCAGTACTTC	CASSKAPGLSQETQYF
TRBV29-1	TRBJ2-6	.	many	TGCAGCGTTGGGTCACAGAGCTCTGGGGCCAACGTCCTGACTTTC	CSVGSQSSGANVLTF
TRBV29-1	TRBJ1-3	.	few	TGCAGCGTTGAGATATGGGATCGGGGAAACACCATATATTTT	CSVEIWDRGNTIYF
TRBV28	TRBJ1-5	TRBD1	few	TGTGCCAGCCAGGGGGGGACAGGCCTCTTTCCCCAGCATTTT	CASQGGTGLFPQHF
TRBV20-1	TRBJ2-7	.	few	TGCAGTGCTAGAGGAACGGGCGACGAGCAGTACTTC	CSARGTGDEQYF
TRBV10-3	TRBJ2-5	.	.	TGTGCCATCAGTCGGATCCTTCTAGGCCAAGAGACCCAGTACTTC	CAISRILLGQETQYF
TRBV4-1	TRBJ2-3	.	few	TGCGCCAGCAGCCAAAGGGCCTACGGGACTGCCCCTTCGGATACGCAGTATTTT	CASSQRAYGTAPSDTQYF
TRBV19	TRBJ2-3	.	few	TGTGCCAGCCAAGGGGGGGCCACAACCGGCACAGATACGCAGTATTTT	CASQGGATTGTDTQYF
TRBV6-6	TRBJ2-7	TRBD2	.	TGTGCCAGCAGTTACTGGGACTCGGCGGGGGTTCAGTACTTC	CASSYWDSAGVQYF
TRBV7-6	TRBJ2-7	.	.	TGTGCCAGCAGCCGACACCATTACGAGCAGTACTTC	CASSRHHYEQYF
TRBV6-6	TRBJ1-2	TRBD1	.	TGTGCCAGCAGTTATGAGGGGGCGGGCGGTGGCTACACCTTC	CASSYEGAGGGYTF
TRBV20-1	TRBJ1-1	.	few	TGCAGTGCTAGAGATCGAGGGCCCGCCCCCACTGAAGCTTTCTTT	CSARDRGPAPTEAFF
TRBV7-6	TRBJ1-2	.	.	TGTGCCAGCAGCTTAGGTCCCTCGGCAGACTATGGCTACACCTTC	CASSLGPSADYGYTF
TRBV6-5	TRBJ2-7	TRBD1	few	TGTGCCAGCAGTTTTGACAGGGAAAAGGGCGAGCAGTACTTC	CASSFDREKGEQYF
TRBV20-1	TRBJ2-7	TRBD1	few	TGCAGTGCTTCCCGGGACAGGGTCGGACAGCAGTACTTC	CSASRDRVGQQYF
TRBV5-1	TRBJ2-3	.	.	TGCGCCAGCAGCTTGGTTGGCTCCTACGACGCAGATACGCAGTATTTT	CASSLVGSYDADTQYF
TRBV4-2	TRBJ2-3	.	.	TGTGCCAGCAGCCAAGAAGGGACTGGCCCAGATACGCAGTATTTT	CASSQEGTGPDTQYF
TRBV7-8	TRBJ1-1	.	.	TGTGCCAGCAGCTTAGAGCGCAGGTCAGGAGCTTTCTTT	CASSLERRSGAFF
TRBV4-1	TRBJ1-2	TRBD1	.	TGCGCCAGCAGCCAAGCTGCCGGGACAGGGTATGGCTACACCTTC	CASSQAAGTGYGYTF
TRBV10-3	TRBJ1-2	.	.	TGTGCCCACGGGCTCTATGGCTACACCTTC	CAHGLYGYTF
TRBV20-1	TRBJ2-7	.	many	TGCAGCGCTGGGACTTCCTACGAGCAGTACTTC	CSAGTSYEQYF
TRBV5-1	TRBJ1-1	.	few	TGCGCCAGCAGCTTGTACGGGCAGGGTAGCACTGAAGCTTTCTTT	CASSLYGQGSTEAFF
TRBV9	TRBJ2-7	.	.	TGTGCCAGCAGCGTATCCAACAGTGACGAGCAGTACTTC	CASSVSNSDEQYF
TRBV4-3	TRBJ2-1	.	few	TGCGCCAGCAGCAAGACGACGGTCAATGAGCAGTTCTTC	CASSKTTVNEQFF